Described below is a single T cell receptor beta chain sequence and its context. Antigen unknown. CDR3 length: 13 residues. V was shortened by 5 bases and J by 6 bases, with 10 bases between the two germline ends. Germline lookup yields CDR1 MNHEY and CDR2 SVGEGT. The data were obtained in a study of T cell responses to AZD1222 COVID-19 vaccine. The table came from immunoSEQ multiplex PCR; TCRdb's copy has only in-frame clones and leaves some out. This sample carries over 100,000 clones, roughly 88% of them seen once, and the ten largest clones take 13%. Whole-study results and caveats: Reportedly, nearly half of unique spike TCRs recognized epitopes outside B.1.351/B.1.1.7 mutations. There were repertoire samples only from the period after the peak T cell response. Seropositive AZD1222 recipients at baseline numbered only 6 or 7. The sample set comprised mostly white British donors with more females, and clonal diversity was possibly underestimated.

The specimen was peripheral blood, collected on day 0 of MenACWY control vaccination. J is TRBJ2-2 and V is TRBV6-2 or TRBV6-3; possibly TRBD2 for D (5 bases). This sequence was found in an adult in good health. The CDR3 nucleotides read TGTGCCAGCAGTCCAACTAGTCCCGGGGAGCTGTTTTTT. Its translation: CASSPTSPGELFF.